Presented here are 21 T cell receptor beta chains from one specimen sequenced in a study of CD4 T cells in relation to SARS-CoV-2 and coronaviruses. TCRdb's table, derived via immunoSEQ multiplex PCR, lists solely in-frame clones and lacks some. The sample consists of tens of thousands of clones, around 78% of them appearing once. The unexposed donors gave CD4+ T cells in 2011-2018, prior to COVID-19. Isolation of CD4+ T cells took place after about 10 days in culture. Antigens for these TCRs are unknown. The sample was CD4+ T cells from PBMCs, cultured in vitro. These receptors all come from a human donor in good health.

The chain links TRBV19 to TRBJ2-1, with 8 bases that match TRBD2. Trimming at V came to 6 bases and at J to 0 bases, leaving 4 bases not matched to a gene. This CDR3 has 15 amino acids. Germline CDR1 LNHDA, CDR2 SQIVND (reference sequence). The chain's CDR3 is CASRRAGVSYNEQFF. The CDR3, as DNA: TGTGCCAGTAGAAGAGCGGGAGTCTCCTACAATGAGCAGTTCTTC.

The chain employs TRBV2 and TRBJ2-1, with 9 positions matching TRBD2. V trimming: 6 bases; J trimming: 2 bases; junction bases outside the gene matches: 17. CDR3 size: 19 residues. Per germline, CDR1 SNHLY and CDR2 FYNNEI. The CDR3, as DNA: TGTGCCAGCAGGAGAAAGACTAGCGGTAACCAAGTGGCCTACAATGAGCAGTTCTTC. Protein product: CASRRKTSGNQVAYNEQFF.

This clone appeared a few times. The chain has TRBV12-3 or TRBV12-4 and TRBJ1-2; TRBD1 might be the D (6 bases). The CDR3 runs 13 residues. The V gene lost 5 bases and the J gene lost 9 bases, with 16 bases spanning the gap. The CDR3 loop reads CASSTTGSESYTF. The CDR3 region has the DNA TGTGCCAGCAGTACGACAGGTTCTGAGAGCTACACCTTC.

V is TRBV28 and J is TRBJ1-2; D is ambiguous. V lost 6 bases and J 1 base, leaving 12 bases between the germline ends. CDR1 MDHEN and CDR2 SYDVKM come from the germline V gene. The CDR3 totals 14 residues. CDR3 in DNA: TGTGCCAGCAGGAAAAACGGGGTTAACTATGGCTACACCTTC. Translating it yields CASRKNGVNYGYTF.

This chain joins TRBV7-9 and TRBJ2-3, with a possible D match to TRBD2 (5 bases). V lost 6 bases and J 5 bases, leaving 18 bases between the germline ends. CDR1 and CDR2 from the germline V gene are SEHNR and FQNEAQ (reference sequence). This CDR3 spans 15 amino acids. The CDR3 DNA reads TGTGCCAGCAGTCAACCGGGCCATACTAGAGATACGCAGTATTTT. Amino acid sequence: CASSQPGHTRDTQYF. Complete variable domain (other parts from reference TRBV7-9 and TRBJ2-3): DTGVSQNPRHKITKRGQNVTFRCDPISEHNRLYWYRQTLGQGPEFLTYFQNEAQLEKSRLLSDRFSAERPKGSFSTLEIQRTEQGDSAMYLCASSQPGHTRDTQYFGPGTRLTVL.

The chain couples TRBV19 to TRBJ2-5, with D perhaps matching TRBD2 (5 bases). The V end lost 3 bases, the J end lost 5 bases, and 13 bases lay between the germline ends. The germline V gene has CDR1 LNHDA and CDR2 SQIVND (reference sequence). There are 14 residues in the CDR3. The CDR3 loop is CASSIGLALETQYF. As DNA, the CDR3 is TGTGCCAGTAGTATTGGACTTGCCTTGGAGACCCAGTACTTC.

This clone was seen once. One junction end disagrees with the germline gene, perhaps due to a read error. The chain recombines TRBV6-5 with TRBJ1-4, with D possibly being TRBD1 (5 bases). This CDR3 comprises 14 residues. Germline loops: CDR1 MNHEY, CDR2 SVGAGI. CDR3 bases: TGTGCCACCAAGGCTCCGGGGCGTAGTGAAAACCTGTTTTTT. Protein: CATKAPGRSENLFF.

The chain couples TRBV4-1 to TRBJ2-7; 9 bases align to TRBD1. The length of the CDR3 is 15 residues. Germline CDR1 and CDR2: MGHRA and YSYEKL. Trimming cost V 4 bases and J 0 bases; bases outside gene matches: 4. The CDR3 DNA is TGCGCCAGCAGCCCCGGGACAGGGCTCTCCTACGAGCAGTACTTC. Its translation: CASSPGTGLSYEQYF.

The chain carries TRBV5-1 and TRBJ2-7, with D possibly matching TRBD1 (6 bases). Trimming pared 0 bases from V and 6 bases from J, leaving 7 bases between. The CDR3 is made up of 12 amino acids. In germline, CDR1 is SGHRS, CDR2 YFSETQ. CDR3: CASSLDRAEQYF. The CDR3 nucleotides read TGCGCCAGCAGCTTGGACAGGGCCGAGCAGTACTTC.

V and J are TRBV24-1 and TRBJ2-7; D call uncertain. The CDR3 sequence is 15 residues long. Germline lookup yields CDR1 KGHDR and CDR2 SFDVKD. V was pared by 7 bases and J by 3 bases, with 18 bases between. Written as DNA, the CDR3 is TGTGCCACCAGGGTCCAGTGGGCCATGAACTACGAGCAGTACTTC. This encodes CATRVQWAMNYEQYF.

The V call is TRBV6-5, the J call TRBJ1-4; D gene ambiguous. The germline V gene encodes CDR1 MNHEY and CDR2 SVGAGI. Trimming shortened V by 10 bases and J by 4 bases, and 13 bases separated the two germline ends. This CDR3 has 13 residues. The CDR3 sequence is CATCLGVNEKLFF. The CDR3 bases are TGTGCCACTTGTCTCGGGGTTAATGAAAAACTGTTTTTT.

The V and J genes are TRBV7-8 and TRBJ1-5; D gene unclear. Trimming shortened V by 2 bases and J by 7 bases, and 12 bases separated the two germline ends. CDR1 is SGHVS, CDR2 FQNEAQ, per germline. This CDR3 contains 14 residues. Here the CDR3 reads CASSLNDVFQPQHF. DNA of the CDR3: TGTGCCAGCAGCTTAAATGACGTCTTCCAGCCCCAGCATTTT.

The chain carries TRBV11-2 and TRBJ2-7, with 7 bases aligning to TRBD1. The CDR3 runs to 14 residues. After removal of 4 bases from V and 4 bases from J, the junction contained 7 bases not matched to a gene. From germline, CDR1 is SGHAT and CDR2 FQNNGV. This CDR3 is CASSSLTGLYEQYF. In DNA, the CDR3 is TGTGCCAGCAGCTCTTTGACAGGGTTGTACGAGCAGTACTTC. Full variable domain (outside the CDR3, taken from reference TRBV11-2 and TRBJ2-7): EAGVAQSPRYKIIEKRQSVAFWCNPISGHATLYWYQQILGQGPKLLIQFQNNGVVDDSQLPKDRFSAERLKGVDSTLKIQPAKLEDSAVYLCASSSLTGLYEQYFGPGTRLTVT.

This clone was detected a few times. The rearrangement links TRBV5-1 to TRBJ1-3, with unresolved D. CDR3 length: 14 residues. Germline assignment: CDR1 SGHRS and CDR2 YFSETQ. V was trimmed by 3 bases and J by 0 bases, leaving 7 bases between them. Here the CDR3 reads CASSSGSSGNTIYF. DNA of the CDR3: TGCGCCAGCAGCTCGGGGTCCTCTGGAAACACCATATATTTT.

This clone appeared a few times. V and J are TRBV11-3 and TRBJ2-3, with D possibly being TRBD1 or TRBD2 (5 bases each). Germline assignment: CDR1 SGHNT and CDR2 YENEEA. V was trimmed by 1 base and J by 5 bases, leaving 10 bases between them. This CDR3 has 14 residues. The CDR3 DNA sequence: TGTGCCAGCAGCTTAGTGGGGGAGCAAGATACGCAGTATTTT. Its protein is CASSLVGEQDTQYF.

The V call is TRBV2, the J call TRBJ2-7; D remains ambiguous. In germline, CDR1 is SNHLY, CDR2 FYNNEI. The CDR3 is 13 amino acids. Between the trimmed V and J ends, which lost 7 bases and 3 bases, there was a span of 13 bases. This chain's CDR3 is CASKGIRYYEQYF. In DNA, the CDR3 is TGTGCCAGCAAGGGAATCAGGTACTACGAGCAGTACTTC.

The genes are TRBV12-3 or TRBV12-4 and TRBJ2-7; D is ambiguous. This CDR3 region has 13 residues. V dropped 9 bases and J dropped 0 bases, with 12 bases sitting between them. CDR3 protein: CASRASSSYEQYF. CDR3 DNA: TGTGCCAGTCGTGCGTCGAGCTCCTACGAGCAGTACTTC.

V and J are TRBV14 and TRBJ2-5; 7 positions agree with TRBD2. V was clipped by 4 bases and J by 2 bases; unmatched bases: 10. Germline V gene sequence: CDR1 SGHDN, CDR2 FVKESK. The length of the CDR3 is 16 residues. CDR3 amino acids: CASSPGVSSGQETQYF. As DNA, the CDR3 is TGTGCCAGCAGCCCGGGTGTTTCTAGCGGACAAGAGACCCAGTACTTC.

J is TRBJ2-5 and V is TRBV19, with TRBD1 matching 7 bases. CDR1 and CDR2 from the germline V gene are LNHDA and SQIVND (reference sequence). J gave up 2 bases and V 7 bases, and 10 bases lay outside the gene matches. The CDR3 is 15 amino acids. CDR3 coding DNA: TGTGCCAGTACTCACCCGGGCAGGGGGCAAGAGACCCAGTACTTC. Amino acids: CASTHPGRGQETQYF.

The chain has TRBV11-2 and TRBJ1-3; 8 positions match TRBD1. CDR3 length: 17 residues. The J segment lost 6 bases and the V segment lost 5 bases, leaving 15 bases of the junction unmatched. Germline lookup yields CDR1 SGHAT and CDR2 FQNNGV. As DNA, the CDR3 is TGTGCCAGCAGCCCGGGGGACAGGTCGGGAGGAGAAAACACCATATATTTT. The encoded protein is CASSPGDRSGGENTIYF. Drawing the rest from reference TRBV11-2 and TRBJ1-3, the complete variable domain is EAGVAQSPRYKIIEKRQSVAFWCNPISGHATLYWYQQILGQGPKLLIQFQNNGVVDDSQLPKDRFSAERLKGVDSTLKIQPAKLEDSAVYLCASSPGDRSGGENTIYFGEGSWLTVV.

The chain is built from TRBV4-3 and TRBJ2-6; possibly TRBD2 for D (6 bases). The CDR3 runs 19 residues. CDR1 LGHNA and CDR2 YSLEER come from the germline V gene. Trimming pared 0 bases from V and 0 bases from J, leaving 15 bases between. In nucleotides, the CDR3 is TGCGCCAGCAGCCAAGATTGGGGAGGCAGTCGCTCTGGGGCCAACGTCCTGACTTTC. Translating it yields CASSQDWGGSRSGANVLTF.